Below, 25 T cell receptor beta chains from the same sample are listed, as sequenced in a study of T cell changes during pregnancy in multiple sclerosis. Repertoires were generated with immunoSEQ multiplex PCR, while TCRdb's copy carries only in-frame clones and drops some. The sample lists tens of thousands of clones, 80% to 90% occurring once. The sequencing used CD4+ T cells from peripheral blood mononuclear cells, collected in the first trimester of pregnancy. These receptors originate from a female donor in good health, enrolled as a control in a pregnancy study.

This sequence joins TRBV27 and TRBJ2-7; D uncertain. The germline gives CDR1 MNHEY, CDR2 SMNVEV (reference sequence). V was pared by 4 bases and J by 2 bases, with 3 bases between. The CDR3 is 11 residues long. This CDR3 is CASSSAYEQYF. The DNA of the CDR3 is TGTGCCAGCAGTTCCGCCTACGAGCAGTACTTC.

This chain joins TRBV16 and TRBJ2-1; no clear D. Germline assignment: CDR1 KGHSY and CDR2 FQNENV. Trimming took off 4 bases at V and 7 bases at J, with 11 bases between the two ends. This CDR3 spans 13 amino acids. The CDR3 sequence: CASSPLRQNEQFF. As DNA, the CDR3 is TGTGCCAGCAGCCCCCTTCGCCAGAATGAGCAGTTCTTC.

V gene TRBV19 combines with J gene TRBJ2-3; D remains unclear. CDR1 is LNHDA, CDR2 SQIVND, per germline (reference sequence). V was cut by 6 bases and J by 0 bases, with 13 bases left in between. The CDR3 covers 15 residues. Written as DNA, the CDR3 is TGTGCCAGTAGGGCGGCAGCCACTAGCACAGATACGCAGTATTTT. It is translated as CASRAAATSTDTQYF.

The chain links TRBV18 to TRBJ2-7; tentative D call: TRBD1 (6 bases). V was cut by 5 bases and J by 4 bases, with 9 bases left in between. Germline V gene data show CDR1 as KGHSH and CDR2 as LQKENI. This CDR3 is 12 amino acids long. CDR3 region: CASSVQGYEQYF. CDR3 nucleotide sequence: TGTGCCAGCTCAGTACAGGGTTACGAGCAGTACTTC. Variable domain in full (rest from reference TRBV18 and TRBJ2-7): NAGVMQNPRHLVRRRGQEARLRCSPMKGHSHVYWYRQLPEEGLKFMVYLQKENIIDESGMPKERFSAEFPKEGPSILRIQQVVRGDSAAYFCASSVQGYEQYFGPGTRLTVT.

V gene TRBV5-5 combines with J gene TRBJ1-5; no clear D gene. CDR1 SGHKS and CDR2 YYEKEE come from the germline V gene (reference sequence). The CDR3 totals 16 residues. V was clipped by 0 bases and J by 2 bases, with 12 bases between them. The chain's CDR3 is CASSLVGSVGNQPQHF. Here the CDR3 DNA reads TGTGCCAGCAGCTTGGTAGGCAGCGTGGGCAATCAGCCCCAGCATTTT.

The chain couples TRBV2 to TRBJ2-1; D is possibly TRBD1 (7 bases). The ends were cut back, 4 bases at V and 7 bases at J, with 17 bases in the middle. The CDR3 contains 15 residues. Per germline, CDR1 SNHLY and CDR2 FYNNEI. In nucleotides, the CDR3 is TGTGCCAGCAGTGGGGTCAGGGGGGTTGGGAATGAGCAGTTCTTC. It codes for CASSGVRGVGNEQFF.

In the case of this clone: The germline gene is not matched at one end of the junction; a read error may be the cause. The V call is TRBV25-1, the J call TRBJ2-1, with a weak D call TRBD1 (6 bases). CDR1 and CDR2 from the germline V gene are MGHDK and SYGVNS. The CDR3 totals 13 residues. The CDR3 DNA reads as TGTGCCAGCAGTGAAGCCGGGGACAATCAGCAGTTCTTC. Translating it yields CASSEAGDNQQFF.

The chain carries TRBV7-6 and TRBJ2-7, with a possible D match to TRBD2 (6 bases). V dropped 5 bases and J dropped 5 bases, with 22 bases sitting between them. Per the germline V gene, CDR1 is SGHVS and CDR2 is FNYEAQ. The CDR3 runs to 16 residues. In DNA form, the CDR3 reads TGTGCCAGCAGCAAACTCCCCGGGGGAGAAAGGGACGAGCAGTACTTC. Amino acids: CASSKLPGGERDEQYF.

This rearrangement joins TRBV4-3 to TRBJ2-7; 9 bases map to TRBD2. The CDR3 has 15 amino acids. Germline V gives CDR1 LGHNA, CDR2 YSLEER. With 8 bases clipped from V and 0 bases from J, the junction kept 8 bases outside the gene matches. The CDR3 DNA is TGCGCCAGCCGAAAATCGACTAGCGGCTCCTACGAGCAGTACTTC. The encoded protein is CASRKSTSGSYEQYF.

CDR3 amino acids: CASSPGREGYTF. The CDR3 nucleotides are TGTGCCAGCAGCCCGGGGAGGGAGGGCTACACCTTC. This chain links TRBV6-6 with TRBJ1-2, with D unresolved. Germline CDR1 MNHNY, CDR2 SVGAGI (reference sequence). V was clipped by 6 bases and J by 8 bases, with 13 bases between them. The length of the CDR3 is 12 residues.

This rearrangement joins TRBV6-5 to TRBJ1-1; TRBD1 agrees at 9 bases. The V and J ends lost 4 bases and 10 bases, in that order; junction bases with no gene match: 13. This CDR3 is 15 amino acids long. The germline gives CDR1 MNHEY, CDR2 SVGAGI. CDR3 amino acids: CASSSEHRGHKGAFF. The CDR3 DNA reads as TGTGCCAGCAGTTCAGAACACAGGGGGCACAAGGGAGCTTTCTTT.

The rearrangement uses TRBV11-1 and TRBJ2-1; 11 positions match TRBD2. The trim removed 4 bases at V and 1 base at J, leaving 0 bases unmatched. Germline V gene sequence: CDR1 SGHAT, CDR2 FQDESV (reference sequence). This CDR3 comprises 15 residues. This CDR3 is CASSSSGRSYNEQFF. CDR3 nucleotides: TGTGCCAGCAGCTCTAGCGGGAGGTCCTACAATGAGCAGTTCTTC.

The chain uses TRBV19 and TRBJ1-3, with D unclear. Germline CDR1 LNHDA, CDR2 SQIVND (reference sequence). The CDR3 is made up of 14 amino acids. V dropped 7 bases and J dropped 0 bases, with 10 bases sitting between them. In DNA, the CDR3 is TGTGCCAGTACCCCTCAGTTCTCTGGAAACACCATATATTTT. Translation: CASTPQFSGNTIYF. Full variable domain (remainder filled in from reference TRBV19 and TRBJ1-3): DGGITQSPKYLFRKEGQNVTLSCEQNLNHDAMYWYRQDPGQGLRLIYYSQIVNDFQKGDIAEGYSVSREKKESFPLTVTSAQKNPTAFYLCASTPQFSGNTIYFGEGSWLTVV.

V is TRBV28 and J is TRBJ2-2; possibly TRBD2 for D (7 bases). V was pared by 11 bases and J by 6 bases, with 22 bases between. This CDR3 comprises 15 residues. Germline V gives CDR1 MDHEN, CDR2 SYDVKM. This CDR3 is CAHNREGFEAGELFF. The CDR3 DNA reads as TGTGCCCACAACAGGGAGGGCTTTGAGGCCGGGGAGCTGTTTTTT.

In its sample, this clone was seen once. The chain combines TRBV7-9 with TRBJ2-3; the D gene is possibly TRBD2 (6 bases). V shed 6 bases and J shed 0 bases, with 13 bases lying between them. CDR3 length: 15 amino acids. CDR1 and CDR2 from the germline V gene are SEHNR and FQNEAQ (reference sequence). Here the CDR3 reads CASRPAGSSTDTQYF. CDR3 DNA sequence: TGTGCCAGCAGACCTGCGGGGTCTAGCACAGATACGCAGTATTTT.

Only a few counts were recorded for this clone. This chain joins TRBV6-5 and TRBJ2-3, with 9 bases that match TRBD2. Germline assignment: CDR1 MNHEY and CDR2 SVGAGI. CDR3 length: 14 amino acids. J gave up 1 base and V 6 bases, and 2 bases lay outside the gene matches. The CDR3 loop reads CASSRLAGTDTQYF. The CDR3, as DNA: TGTGCCAGCAGCCGACTAGCGGGCACAGATACGCAGTATTTT.

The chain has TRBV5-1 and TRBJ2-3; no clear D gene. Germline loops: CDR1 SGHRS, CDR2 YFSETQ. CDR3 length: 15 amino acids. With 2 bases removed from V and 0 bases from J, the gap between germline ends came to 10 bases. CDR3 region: CASSFDSPSTDTQYF. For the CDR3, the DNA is TGCGCCAGCAGCTTTGACTCGCCCAGCACAGATACGCAGTATTTT.

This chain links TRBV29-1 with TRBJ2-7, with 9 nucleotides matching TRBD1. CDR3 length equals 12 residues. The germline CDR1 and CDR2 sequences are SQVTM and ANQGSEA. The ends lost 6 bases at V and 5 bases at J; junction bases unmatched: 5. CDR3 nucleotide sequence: TGCAGCGTAGCTCGGACAGGGGACGAGCAGTACTTC. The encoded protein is CSVARTGDEQYF.

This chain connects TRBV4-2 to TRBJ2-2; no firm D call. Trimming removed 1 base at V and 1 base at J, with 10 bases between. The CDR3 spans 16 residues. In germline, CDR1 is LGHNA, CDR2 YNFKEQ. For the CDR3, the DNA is TGTGCCAGCAGCCAAGCTAGGATCTGGAACACCGGGGAGCTGTTTTTT. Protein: CASSQARIWNTGELFF.

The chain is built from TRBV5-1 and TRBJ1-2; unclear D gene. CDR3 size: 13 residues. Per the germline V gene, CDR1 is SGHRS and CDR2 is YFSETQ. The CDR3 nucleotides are TGCGCGAGTAGTTCGGACTCTAGCTATGGCTACACCTTC. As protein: CASSSDSSYGYTF.

The CDR3 loop reads CAISEVAGGMETQYF. The CDR3 DNA reads TGTGCCATCAGTGAAGTAGCGGGGGGAATGGAGACCCAGTACTTC. This chain connects TRBV10-3 to TRBJ2-5; 10 positions agree with TRBD2. The V gene's germline CDR1 is ENHRY and CDR2 SYGVKD. Unmatched junction bases numbered 6, after V lost 3 bases and J lost 5 bases. The CDR3 has 15 residues.

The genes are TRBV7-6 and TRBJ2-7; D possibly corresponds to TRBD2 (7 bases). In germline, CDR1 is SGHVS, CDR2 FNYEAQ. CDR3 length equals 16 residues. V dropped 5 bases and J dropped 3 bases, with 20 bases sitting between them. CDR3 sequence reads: CASSPAGGGGLYEQYF. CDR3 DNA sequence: TGTGCCAGCAGCCCGGCCGGTGGGGGGGGCCTCTACGAGCAGTACTTC. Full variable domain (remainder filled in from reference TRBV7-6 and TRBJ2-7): GAGVSQSPRYKVTKRGQDVALRCDPISGHVSLYWYRQALGQGPEFLTYFNYEAQQDKSGLPNDRFSAERPEGSISTLTIQRTEQRDSAMYRCASSPAGGGGLYEQYFGPGTRLTVT.

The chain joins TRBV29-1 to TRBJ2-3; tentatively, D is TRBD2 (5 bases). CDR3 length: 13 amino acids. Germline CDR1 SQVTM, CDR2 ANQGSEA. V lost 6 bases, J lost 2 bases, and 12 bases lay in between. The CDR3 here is CSVPRGDTDTQYF. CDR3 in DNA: TGCAGCGTCCCTCGGGGTGACACAGATACGCAGTATTTT.

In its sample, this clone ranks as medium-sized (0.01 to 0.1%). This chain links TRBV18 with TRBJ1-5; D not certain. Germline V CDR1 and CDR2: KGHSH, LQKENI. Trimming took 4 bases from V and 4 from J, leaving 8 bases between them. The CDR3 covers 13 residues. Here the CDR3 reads CASSLDNNQPQHF. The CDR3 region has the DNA TGTGCCAGCTCACTAGACAATAATCAGCCCCAGCATTTT.

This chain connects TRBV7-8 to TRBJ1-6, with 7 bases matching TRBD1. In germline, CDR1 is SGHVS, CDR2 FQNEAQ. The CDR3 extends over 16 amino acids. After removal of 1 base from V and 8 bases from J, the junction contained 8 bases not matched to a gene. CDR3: CASSLEVTGVHSPLHF. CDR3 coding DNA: TGTGCCAGCAGCTTAGAAGTCACAGGGGTACATTCACCCCTCCACTTT.